This note documents a single TCR beta chain sequence. The clone's antigen remains unknown. No base quality information exists; no much larger clone differs at one position. This sample is drawn from a study of blood T cell repertoires in COVID-19 (dated by TCRdb to about 2020). Some background on the complete study: Samples covering the acute and convalescent phases of COVID-19 were provided by collaborators in the United States, Italy and Spain. Samples were obtained from the ongoing ImmuneRACE study (first 160 participants) and from 1,254 subjects provided by 6 global collaborators. Where HLA class I and class II types were available, the types were taken from metadata supplied by the sample provider, not from assay-based typing. The sample metadata nearly always contained a de-identified subject ID, COVID-19 status, age in years and sex. The material from the prospective study consisted of cDNA or gDNA derived from T cells, B-cell-depleted T cells, or PBMCs. The repertoires were released in a freely available public database intended as a resource for research on the immune response to SARS-CoV-2. The dataset comprised deeply sampled blood TCRbeta repertoires from subjects exposed to, actively infected with, or recovered from COVID-19. General conclusions and limits of the study: Clinical and demographic metadata were provided uncurated, with the amount varying by source and participant.

The immunoSEQ Assay, a bias-controlled multiplex PCR, was used to amplify TCRbeta CDR3 regions from genomic DNA. Processing in the source paper ran as follows. The number of nucleated cells in each sample was estimated by amplification of reference gene primers within the assay. To quantify the absolute abundance of each unique TCRbeta CDR3 rearrangement, sequence reads were collapsed and filtered. For each sample, productive Simpson clonality was calculated as the square root of Simpson's diversity index over productive rearrangements. TCRdb re-hosts the immuneACCESS table, in-frame sequences only. Its copies lack some clones; in the studies checked, an unresolved V gene accounts for under half of them, and the cause for the rest is not known. The DNA was the basis for D and trimming; V, J and clone size are from that table. In all, the sample holds over 250,000 clones, and roughly nine tenths of those were seen once. The ten largest account for 1.5% to 2% of the sample.

Compared with germline, V lacks 5 bases and J lacks 4 bases; bases without a gene match: 7. The CDR3 sequence holds 16 residues, the cysteine and phenylalanine included. Here the CDR3 DNA is all that survives: 48 bases in frame from base 1. The germline V gene encodes CDR1 MGHRA and CDR2 YSYEKL. In the prospective study, participants were roughly 18 to 95 years old, resided in 24 geographic areas of the United States, and were enrolled through a virtual design. Cohort assignment in the prospective study relied on participant-reported clinical history from a screening survey and a study questionnaire. ImmuneRACE Cohort 3 recovered participants were defined by two consecutive negative NP/OP PCR tests, healthcare professional clearance, or symptom resolution. In the prospective study, whole blood, serum and a nasopharyngeal or oropharyngeal swab were collected from each participant by mobile phlebotomists. Additional blood draws and questionnaires over an approximately two-month period could optionally be provided by prospective study participants. Prospective study blood samples were shipped either frozen or at room temperature before DNA extraction.

The sequenced sample consisted of PBMCs or T cells enriched from blood (not recorded which). The chain uses TRBV4-1 and TRBJ2-7; TRBD2 matches 14 bases in the middle. This receptor was obtained from a woman aged 55 to 70 who had recovered from COVID-19. This receptor carries the CDR3 CASSVGLAGAEYEQYF. The DNA sequence is as follows: TGCGCCAGCAGCGTGGGACTAGCGGGGGCGGAGTACGAGCAGTACTTC.